The rows below give T cell receptor beta chains drawn from one sample of a study of blood T cell repertoires in COVID-19. Clones were sequenced by immunoSEQ multiplex PCR, and TCRdb holds only the in-frame ones, with some missing. This sample carries 200,000 to 300,000 clones, approximately 80% of them seen once, and the ten largest clones take 4.2%. Sample: peripheral blood. The receptors stem from a man aged 60 to 69 with acute or convalescent COVID-19. The CDR3 runs from the conserved cysteine through the conserved F or W. A D gene is named only where the DNA matches it firmly. Clone size appears in some rows only: once, few, many, or a class for an expanded clone.

>.|TRBJ2-3|TRBD2|TRBV15
CATRTSGITDTQYF
TGTGCCACCAGAACTAGCGGGATCACAGATACGCAGTATTTT
>.|TRBJ2-5|TRBD1|TRBV19
CASRPQGAETQYF
TGTGCCAGTAGACCTCAGGGGGCAGAGACCCAGTACTTC
>.|TRBJ1-2|TRBD1|TRBV5-6
CASSLSPGTGVNYGYTF
TGTGCCAGCAGCTTGTCGCCCGGGACAGGGGTGAACTATGGCTACACCTTC
>.|TRBJ1-2|.|TRBV21-1
CASGTPEGYGYTF
TGTGCCAGCGGGACTCCAGAGGGCTATGGCTACACCTTC
>.|TRBJ2-5|.|TRBV7-9
CASSLVAGRETQYF
TGTGCCAGCAGCTTAGTCGCAGGGCGTGAGACCCAGTACTTC
>.|TRBJ2-3|TRBD2|TRBV27
CASSLFSGSSDTQYF
TGTGCCAGCAGTTTATTTAGCGGGAGCTCAGATACGCAGTATTTT
>.|TRBJ2-5|TRBD2|TRBV27
CASSLWGGQETQYF
TGTGCCAGCAGTTTATGGGGGGGCCAAGAGACCCAGTACTTC
>.|TRBJ1-2|.|TRBV5-1
CASSLGVNEDIYTF
TGCGCCAGCAGCTTGGGCGTAAACGAGGATATCTACACCTTC
>.|TRBJ1-3|.|TRBV11-2
CASSLEARVTIHSGNTIYF
TGTGCCAGCAGCTTAGAAGCCAGGGTTACTATACACTCTGGAAACACCATATATTTT
>.|TRBJ2-2|TRBD1|TRBV7-7
CASSLTGQGNGELFF
TGTGCTAGCAGCTTAACGGGACAGGGGAACGGGGAGCTGTTTTTT
>.|TRBJ2-3|TRBD2|TRBV9
CASSVHPGTSGVLTDTQYF
TGTGCCAGCAGCGTCCATCCCGGGACTAGCGGGGTTCTCACAGATACGCAGTATTTT
>.|TRBJ1-5|.|TRBV4-1
CASSQVLESYQPQHF
TGCGCCAGCAGCCAAGTGCTCGAGAGTTATCAGCCCCAGCATTTT
>.|TRBJ2-5|TRBD2|TRBV5-1
CASSLVSGRSPETQYF
TGCGCCAGCAGCTTGGTTAGCGGGAGGTCGCCAGAGACCCAGTACTTC
>.|TRBJ2-2|TRBD1|TRBV7-3
CASSLTVGTGSRSGELFF
TGTGCCAGCAGCTTAACAGTGGGGACAGGATCAAGGTCCGGGGAGCTGTTTTTT
>.|TRBJ1-5|.|TRBV28
CASSFGRGEPQHF
TGTGCCAGCAGTTTCGGTCGGGGAGAGCCCCAGCATTTT
>.|TRBJ2-1|.|TRBV10-3
CAISESLYNEQFF
TGTGCCATCAGTGAGTCTCTTTACAATGAGCAGTTCTTC
>once|TRBJ2-4|.|TRBV21-1
CASRGTEGALFIAKNIQYF
TGTGCCAGCCGGGGTACAGAGGGGGCGCTTTTTATAGCCAAAAACATTCAGTACTTC
>.|TRBJ2-1|TRBD2|TRBV5-6
CASNTGTSGPLDEQFF
TGTGCCAGCAACACCGGGACTAGCGGTCCTTTGGATGAGCAGTTCTTC
>.|TRBJ1-4|.|TRBV3-1/TRBV3-2
CASGGFSEEKLFF
TGTGCCAGCGGGGGGTTTTCGGAAGAAAAACTGTTTTTT
>.|TRBJ1-4|.|TRBV7-9
CASSLVGGRSEKLFF
TGTGCCAGCAGCTTAGTGGGAGGGCGCAGTGAAAAACTGTTTTTT
>.|TRBJ1-3|TRBD1|TRBV7-9
CASSRKKPGQTGNTIYF
TGTGCCAGCAGCCGAAAGAAACCGGGACAGACTGGAAACACCATATATTTT
>.|TRBJ1-1|TRBD1|TRBV7-9
CASSLSGTAFEAFF
TGTGCCAGCAGCCTCTCCGGGACAGCGTTTGAAGCTTTCTTT
>once|TRBJ2-1|.|TRBV18
CASSSLANEQFF
TGTGCCAGCTCATCACTAGCTAATGAGCAGTTCTTC
>.|TRBJ2-7|TRBD2|TRBV19
CASSSGLGYEQYF
TGTGCCAGTAGTTCAGGACTAGGCTACGAGCAGTACTTC
>.|TRBJ2-3|TRBD2|TRBV5-6
CASSFRIAGGADTQYF
TGTGCCAGCAGCTTCAGAATAGCGGGAGGGGCAGATACGCAGTATTTT
>once|TRBJ1-5|TRBD1|TRBV7-3
CASSLNAAGGDQPQHF
TGTGCCAGCAGCTTAAATGCGGCAGGGGGAGATCAGCCCCAGCATTTT
>.|TRBJ2-7|TRBD2|TRBV7-8
CASSLVKGSGAYYEQYF
TGTGCCAGCAGCTTAGTGAAGGGTAGCGGGGCATACTACGAGCAGTACTTC
>.|TRBJ2-2|TRBD2|TRBV2
CASSPGLANTGELFF
TGTGCCAGCAGTCCGGGACTAGCGAACACCGGGGAGCTGTTTTTT
>.|TRBJ2-1|TRBD1|TRBV7-6
CASSSQPGQVINEQFF
TGTGCCAGCAGCTCACAACCGGGACAGGTCATAAATGAGCAGTTCTTC
>.|TRBJ2-1|.|TRBV18
CASSPPRGQTNEQFF
TGTGCCAGCTCACCACCTCGGGGACAAACCAATGAGCAGTTCTTC
>.|TRBJ1-4|.|TRBV3-1/TRBV3-2
CASSQGRVYRAELFF
TGTGCCAGCAGCCAAGGGCGGGTATACCGCGCAGAACTGTTTTTT
>.|TRBJ1-3|.|TRBV9
CASSVGAGPLSGNTIYF
TGTGCCAGCAGCGTAGGGGCTGGTCCGCTCTCTGGAAACACCATATATTTT
>few|TRBJ1-1|TRBD1|TRBV7-9
CASSSPYPTGRVKDTEAFF
TGTGCCAGCAGCTCCCCCTACCCGACAGGGCGGGTAAAAGACACTGAAGCTTTCTTT
>.|TRBJ2-1|TRBD2|TRBV7-8
CASSPQLAGGLGGQFF
TGTGCCAGCAGCCCACAACTAGCGGGAGGGCTAGGAGGGCAGTTCTTC
>.|TRBJ1-3|.|TRBV3-1/TRBV3-2
CASSPPGRGGNTIYF
TGTGCCAGCAGCCCCCCCGGCCGAGGGGGAAACACCATATATTTT
>.|TRBJ1-1|TRBD1|TRBV5-4
CASSLPQGTEAFF
TGTGCCAGCAGCTTGCCACAGGGGACTGAAGCTTTCTTT
>.|TRBJ2-3|TRBD2|TRBV10-1
CATRTSGRGTDTQYF
TGCGCCACCCGGACTAGCGGGAGGGGAACAGATACGCAGTATTTT
>.|TRBJ2-1|TRBD1|TRBV20-1
CSASRGQARRGEQFF
TGCAGTGCTAGTCGCGGACAGGCTCGTCGGGGCGAGCAGTTCTTC
>.|TRBJ1-1|TRBD1|TRBV6-5
CASSYGTGRTEAFF
TGTGCCAGCAGTTACGGGACAGGGAGGACTGAAGCTTTCTTT
>few|TRBJ2-5|TRBD1|TRBV9
CASSVGQGTEETQYF
TGTGCCAGCAGCGTAGGACAGGGGACGGAGGAGACCCAGTACTTC
>few|TRBJ2-2|.|TRBV5-1
CASSLSGITGELFF
TGCGCCAGCAGCTTATCAGGGATCACCGGGGAGCTGTTTTTT
>.|TRBJ1-2|.|TRBV5-1
CASSSPGEGSYGYTF
TGCGCCAGCAGCTCCCCAGGGGAGGGTTCCTATGGCTACACCTTC
>.|TRBJ2-1|TRBD1|TRBV25-1
CASSAHRGYNEQFF
TGTGCCAGCAGTGCCCACAGGGGTTACAATGAGCAGTTCTTC
>.|TRBJ2-1|.|TRBV5-4
CASSLSSYNEQFF
TGTGCCAGCAGCCTGAGCTCCTACAATGAGCAGTTCTTC
>.|TRBJ2-7|.|TRBV7-2
CASSLVSRVYSYEQYF
TGTGCCAGCAGCTTAGTTTCCAGGGTCTATTCCTACGAGCAGTACTTC
>.|TRBJ2-7|TRBD1|TRBV6-5
CASISGTASSYEQYF
TGTGCCAGCATCTCCGGGACAGCAAGCTCCTACGAGCAGTACTTC
>.|TRBJ2-7|TRBD2|TRBV9
CASSGSGGASYEQYF
TGTGCCAGCAGCGGAAGCGGGGGGGCTTCTTACGAGCAGTACTTC
>.|TRBJ1-2|TRBD1|TRBV7-2
CASSLVTGSYGYTF
TGTGCCAGCAGCTTAGTGACAGGGTCCTATGGCTACACCTTC
>.|TRBJ2-3|TRBD2|TRBV5-4
CASSLVLAGGTDTQYF
TGTGCCAGCAGCTTGGTATTGGCGGGGGGCACAGATACGCAGTATTTT
>.|TRBJ2-2|TRBD1|TRBV27
CATQGAHTGELFF
TGTGCCACACAGGGGGCTCACACCGGGGAGCTGTTTTTT
>.|TRBJ1-1|TRBD1|TRBV4-1
CASSQDWTGLMNTEAFF
TGCGCCAGCAGCCAAGATTGGACAGGGCTGATGAACACTGAAGCTTTCTTT
>.|TRBJ2-1|TRBD2|TRBV7-7
CASSLAGTSGNNEQFF
TGTGCTAGCAGCTTAGCTGGGACTAGCGGGAACAATGAGCAGTTCTTC
>.|TRBJ2-2|.|TRBV9
CASSVASLGELFF
TGTGCCAGCAGCGTAGCAAGCCTCGGGGAGCTGTTTTTT